This TCR beta chain was identified during a study of T cell repertoires in cytomegalovirus infection. Background on the study: Newly reported HLA-C-restricted and thoroughly characterized HLA-B-restricted CMV epitopes were employed. The public TCR beta signatures pointed to both CMV infection and matching HLA type. Findings and limits, study-wide: HLA-C-restricted CMV-specific TCR beta clonotypes were dominant in the ex vivo response. Using cumulative public TCR beta family frequency, the authors identified those who carried CMV together with the relevant HLA.

MiXCR, run by TCRdb on the reads, gives a single entry per CDR3 protein. This sample has approximately 1,000,000 distinct CDR3 sequences, with approximately 31% found just once. This clonotype was observed at least ten times. Its specificity is not known. Looked up from germline, CDR1 is SEHNR and CDR2 is FQNEAQ (reference sequence). CDR3 length equals 15 residues. With V trimmed by 5 bases and J by 4 bases, 8 bases remained unmatched. The clonotype originates from a human donor in good health (CMV status not recorded). Some clones in this sample may be carry-over from other donors' samples. The source was cultured CD8+ T cells from PBMCs, collected from culture after CMV antigen stimulation. The gene calls are TRBV7-9 and TRBJ2-5, with 9 bases aligning to TRBD1. The CDR3 DNA sequence: TGTGCCAGCAGCAGGCCAGGACAGGGGAGAGAGACCCAGTACTTC. Protein: CASSRPGQGRETQYF.